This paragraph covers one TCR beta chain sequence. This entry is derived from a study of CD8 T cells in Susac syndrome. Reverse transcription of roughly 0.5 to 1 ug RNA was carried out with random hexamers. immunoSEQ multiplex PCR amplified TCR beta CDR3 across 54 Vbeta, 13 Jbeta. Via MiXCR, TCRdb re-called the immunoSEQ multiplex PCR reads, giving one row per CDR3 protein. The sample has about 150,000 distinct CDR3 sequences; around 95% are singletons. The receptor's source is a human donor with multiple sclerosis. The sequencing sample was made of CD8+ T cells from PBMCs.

CDR3: CASSPDRGHQPQHF. DNA of the CDR3: TGTGCCAGCAGCCCGGACAGGGGGCATCAGCCCCAGCATTTT. The chain has TRBV9 and TRBJ1-5, with TRBD1 identical over 11 bases. J was trimmed by 5 bases and V by 4 bases; bases with no gene match: 2. Per germline, CDR1 SGDLS and CDR2 YYNGEE. The CDR3 covers 14 residues.